This T cell receptor (beta chain) was identified in a study of regulatory T cells in long-lasting Graves disease. General study findings and limits: Favoring TRBV28, TRBJ1-2 and TRBJ2-5 was a feature seen in persistent disease. The TCR repertoire of persistent Graves' patients was less diverse than that of newly diagnosed ones. Study was limited to peripheral blood, excluding thyroid tissue.

Time point defined: persistent/refractory GD, antithyroid drugs over 5 years with positive TRAb. PBMC RNA served as the TCR library source. EDTA tubes were used for drawing 8 to 9 milliliters of peripheral blood. The TCR beta library used iRepertoire HTBI primers with Arm-PCR amplification of CDR3. A single record per CDR3 protein comes from TCRdb applying MiXCR to the multiplex PCR reads. The table shows hundreds of thousands of distinct CDR3 sequences, with roughly 20% occurring only once. V lost 3 bases, J lost 2 bases, and 8 bases lay in between. Per germline, CDR1 MNHNS and CDR2 SASEGT. This CDR3 spans 13 amino acids. With respect to this clonotype: Antigen unknown.

This receptor was identified in a female donor with Graves disease. This chain joins TRBV6-1 and TRBJ2-7, with D possibly TRBD2 on 5 matching bases. The source was peripheral blood mononuclear cells (PBMCs), collected when the disease was refractory, from a patient treated with antithyroid drugs. CDR3 in amino acids: CASSDPGTYEQYF. Written as DNA, the CDR3 is TGTGCCAGCAGTGACCCCGGGACCTACGAGCAGTACTTC.